This T cell receptor beta chain is from a study of siplizumab effects on memory and regulatory T cells. Study-wide context: Pairing was applied to the mixed lymphocyte reactions, which contained siplizumab at about 0.94 ug/mL or no drug.

The protocol was immunoSEQ multiplex PCR, while the TCRdb copy is restricted to in-frame clones and leaves out a portion. The table has about 10,000 clones, approximately 42% seen once. Germline assignment: CDR1 SNHLY and CDR2 FYNNEI. CDR3 length equals 14 residues. V was shortened by 6 bases and J by 6 bases, with 15 bases between the two germline ends. Cells of the mixed lymphocyte reaction were cocultured at 37 degrees C for five to seven days. CFSE-labelled responders and Violet Dye-labelled stimulators, both PBMCs, were mixed 1:1. General study points: Whether proliferating Tregs in siplizumab cultures suppress was not functionally confirmed. Under siplizumab, alloreactive sequences traced to unstimulated CD4+ memory cells were significantly reduced.

This clone is termed medium-sized. What it binds is not known. V gene TRBV2 combines with J gene TRBJ1-5, with TRBD1 as a possible D gene (6 bases). Sample: CFSE-low (dividing) CD4+ T cells sorted from an allogeneic mixed lymphocyte reaction. The sequence derives from a human donor in good health; the cells came from an allogeneic mixed lymphocyte reaction. CDR3 amino acids: CASSPGRGGQPQHF. In DNA form, the CDR3 reads TGTGCCAGCAGCCCAGGCAGGGGCGGTCAGCCCCAGCATTTT.